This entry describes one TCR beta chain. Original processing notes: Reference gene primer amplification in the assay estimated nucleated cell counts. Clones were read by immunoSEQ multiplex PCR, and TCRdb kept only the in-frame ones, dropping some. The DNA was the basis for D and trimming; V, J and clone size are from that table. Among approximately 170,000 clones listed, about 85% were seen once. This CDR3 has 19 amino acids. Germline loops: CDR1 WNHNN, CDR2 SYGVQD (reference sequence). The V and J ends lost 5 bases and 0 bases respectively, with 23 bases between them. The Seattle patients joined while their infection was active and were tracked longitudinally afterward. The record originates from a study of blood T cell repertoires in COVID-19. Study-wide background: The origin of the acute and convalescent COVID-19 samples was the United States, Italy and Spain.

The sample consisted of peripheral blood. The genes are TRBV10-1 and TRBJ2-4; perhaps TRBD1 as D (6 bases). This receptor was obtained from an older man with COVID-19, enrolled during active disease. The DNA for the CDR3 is TGCGCCAGCAGTATGGTGGCTCTCTCGGACAGCCAAGCCAAAAACATTCAGTACTTC. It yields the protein CASSMVALSDSQAKNIQYF.